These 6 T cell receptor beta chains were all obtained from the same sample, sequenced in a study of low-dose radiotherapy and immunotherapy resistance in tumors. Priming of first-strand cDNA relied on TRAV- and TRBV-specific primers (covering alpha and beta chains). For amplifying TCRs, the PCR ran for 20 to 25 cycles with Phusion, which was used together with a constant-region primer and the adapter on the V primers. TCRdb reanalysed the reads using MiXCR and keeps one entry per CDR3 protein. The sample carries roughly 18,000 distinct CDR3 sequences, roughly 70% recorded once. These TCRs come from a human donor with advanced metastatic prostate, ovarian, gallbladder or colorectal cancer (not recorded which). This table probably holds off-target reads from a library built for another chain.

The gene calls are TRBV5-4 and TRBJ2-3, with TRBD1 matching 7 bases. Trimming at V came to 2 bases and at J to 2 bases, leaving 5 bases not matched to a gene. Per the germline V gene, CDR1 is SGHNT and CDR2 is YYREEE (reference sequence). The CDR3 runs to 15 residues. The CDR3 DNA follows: TGTGCCAGCAGCTTTCCCGGGACAGACACAGATACGCAGTATTTT. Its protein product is CASSFPGTDTDTQYF.

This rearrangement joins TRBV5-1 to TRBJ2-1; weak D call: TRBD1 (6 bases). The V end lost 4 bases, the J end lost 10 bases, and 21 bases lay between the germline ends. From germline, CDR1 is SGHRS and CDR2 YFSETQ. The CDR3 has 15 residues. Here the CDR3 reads CASSLKPGQSVEQFF. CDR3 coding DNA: TGCGCCAGCAGCCTAAAACCGGGACAATCGGTGGAGCAGTTCTTC.

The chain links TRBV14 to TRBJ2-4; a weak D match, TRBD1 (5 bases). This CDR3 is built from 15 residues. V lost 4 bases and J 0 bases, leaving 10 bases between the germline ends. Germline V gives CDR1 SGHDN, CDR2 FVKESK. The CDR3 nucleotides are TGTGCCAGCAGCCCGCAGGGCCGAGCCAAAAACATTCAGTACTTC. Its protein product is CASSPQGRAKNIQYF.

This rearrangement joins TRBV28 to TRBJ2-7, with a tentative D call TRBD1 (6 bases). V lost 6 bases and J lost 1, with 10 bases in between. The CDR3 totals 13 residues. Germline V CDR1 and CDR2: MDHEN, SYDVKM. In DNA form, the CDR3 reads TGTGCCAGCAGGACAGGACCTTCCTACGAGCAGTACTTC. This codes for CASRTGPSYEQYF.

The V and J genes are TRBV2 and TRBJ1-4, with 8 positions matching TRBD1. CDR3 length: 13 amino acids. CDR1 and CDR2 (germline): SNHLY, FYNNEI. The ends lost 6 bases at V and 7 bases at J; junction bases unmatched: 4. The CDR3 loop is CASRGQGFEKLFF. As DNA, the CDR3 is TGTGCCAGCAGAGGACAGGGTTTTGAAAAACTGTTTTTT.

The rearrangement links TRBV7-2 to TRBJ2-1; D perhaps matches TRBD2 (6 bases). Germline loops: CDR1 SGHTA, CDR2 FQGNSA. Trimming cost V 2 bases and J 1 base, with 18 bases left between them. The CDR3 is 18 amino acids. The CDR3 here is CASSLRIPGRGSYNEQFF. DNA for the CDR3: TGTGCCAGCAGCTTACGTATTCCGGGGCGGGGTTCCTACAATGAGCAGTTCTTC.